This TCR beta chain was captured by sequencing in a study of somatic mutations in cytotoxic T cells in rheumatoid arthritis. Sequencing used immunoSEQ multiplex PCR; TCRdb keeps in-frame clones, though not all of them. The table includes some 29,000 clones, 70% to 90% detected once. This CDR3 is built from 14 residues. The V and J ends lost 4 bases and 3 bases, in that order; junction bases with no gene match: 5. Per the germline V gene, CDR1 is PRHDT and CDR2 is FYEKMQ (reference sequence). This clone was recorded a few times. The sequenced sample consisted of CD8+ T cells sorted from blood. This receptor was obtained from an adult with rheumatoid arthritis. The gene calls are TRBV13 and TRBJ2-7; 8 bases match TRBD2. CDR3 nucleotides: TGTGCCAGCAGCTCCCGGACTAGCTTCTACGAGCAGTACTTC. It translates to CASSSRTSFYEQYF.